A single sample gave rise to the 25 T cell receptor beta chains below, sequenced in a study of Ad26.COV2.S vaccination and SARS-CoV-2 variants. Treatment specified: 19 received Ad26.COV2.S at low or high dose, single or two shots; about five received placebo; per-sample allocation not given. Sampling took place 63 days after the first vaccine or placebo injection. The data were produced by immunoSEQ multiplex PCR, yet TCRdb's version contains in-frame clones alone and is incomplete. The data show a few hundred thousand clones, about 90% seen once. The sample consisted of peripheral blood, taken in a trial of Ad26.COV2.S vaccine versus placebo. These receptors were taken from a person aged 18 to 59 who received the Ad26.COV2.S COVID-19 vaccine or a placebo.

The chain employs TRBV7-8 and TRBJ1-5; D remains unclear. Germline loops: CDR1 SGHVS, CDR2 FQNEAQ. CDR3 length: 17 residues. V lost 0 bases and J lost 0, with 12 bases in between. The CDR3 sequence is CASSLAQYRHSNQPQHF. In DNA form, the CDR3 reads TGTGCCAGCAGCTTAGCGCAATATCGGCATAGCAATCAGCCCCAGCATTTT.

The rearrangement links TRBV12-3 or TRBV12-4 to TRBJ1-2; D unresolved. This CDR3 is 13 amino acids long. Trimming removed 6 bases at V and 6 bases at J, with 14 bases between. The CDR3 region has the DNA TGTGCCAGCAGCACGGACCGACTTCATGGCTACACCTTC. Its protein product is CASSTDRLHGYTF.

The chain recombines TRBV11-2 with TRBJ2-1; D might be TRBD2 (5 bases). The V and J ends lost 1 base and 0 bases respectively, with 13 bases between them. This CDR3 is built from 17 residues. Per the germline V gene, CDR1 is SGHAT and CDR2 is FQNNGV. The CDR3 reads CASSLVGGEGSYNEQFF. The CDR3 nucleotides read TGTGCCAGCAGCTTAGTGGGTGGAGAGGGCTCCTACAATGAGCAGTTCTTC.

The chain uses TRBV4-3 and TRBJ1-5, with 11 nucleotides matching TRBD1. Germline V gives CDR1 LGHNA, CDR2 YSLEER. The CDR3 spans 18 residues. Trimming cost V 2 bases and J 3 bases; bases outside gene matches: 9. CDR3 residues: CASSQRDLGQGDNQPQHF. Here the CDR3 DNA reads TGCGCCAGCAGCCAAAGAGACTTGGGACAGGGGGACAATCAGCCCCAGCATTTT.

The chain couples TRBV27 to TRBJ2-1; no reliable D call. The CDR3 contains 15 residues. Looked up from germline, CDR1 is MNHEY and CDR2 is SMNVEV (reference sequence). V lost 5 bases, J lost 4 bases, and 15 bases lay in between. CDR3 bases: TGTGCCAGCAGTCCTATTATTGGGTCATACAATGAGCAGTTCTTC. Amino acid sequence: CASSPIIGSYNEQFF.

This rearrangement joins TRBV5-6 to TRBJ2-3; 10 nucleotides agree with TRBD2. With 2 bases clipped from V and 4 bases from J, the junction kept 7 bases outside the gene matches. The germline V gene has CDR1 SGHDT and CDR2 YYEEEE. The CDR3 runs to 16 residues. The CDR3: CASSLAGGPLADTQYF. For the CDR3, the DNA is TGTGCCAGCAGCTTAGCGGGAGGGCCGTTGGCAGATACGCAGTATTTT.

This chain connects TRBV7-9 to TRBJ1-2; unclear D gene. CDR1 and CDR2 from the germline V gene are SEHNR and FQNEAQ (reference sequence). The CDR3 extends over 14 amino acids. Between the trimmed V and J ends, which lost 5 bases and 0 bases, there was a span of 10 bases. CDR3 amino acids: CASSARTPNYGYTF. For the CDR3, the DNA is TGTGCCAGCAGCGCCCGCACGCCTAACTATGGCTACACCTTC.

The V gene is TRBV20-1, the J gene TRBJ2-7, with D unresolved. CDR3 length: 14 residues. Germline CDR1 is DFQATT and CDR2 is SNEGSKA (reference sequence). V dropped 3 bases and J dropped 0 bases, with 12 bases sitting between them. CDR3 DNA sequence: TGCAGTGCTAGTAGGTCGGATAGCTCCTACGAGCAGTACTTC. Translation: CSASRSDSSYEQYF.

This chain joins TRBV5-1 and TRBJ2-1; D remains ambiguous. Between the trimmed V and J ends, which lost 2 bases and 12 bases, there was a span of 18 bases. This CDR3 comprises 14 residues. CDR1 SGHRS and CDR2 YFSETQ come from the germline V gene. CDR3 in DNA: TGCGCCAGCAGCTTTGGGCCCCCAGATCCCCTGCAGTTCTTC. The encoded protein is CASSFGPPDPLQFF.

The chain uses TRBV24-1 and TRBJ2-1; TRBD2 matches 11 bases. The CDR3 runs to 14 residues. Germline CDR1 and CDR2: KGHDR and SFDVKD. V was pared by 5 bases and J by 7 bases, with 3 bases of the junction left unmatched. Here the CDR3 reads CATSATSGRNEQFF. As DNA, the CDR3 is TGTGCCACCAGTGCCACTAGCGGGAGAAATGAGCAGTTCTTC.

This chain joins TRBV7-9 and TRBJ2-7, with 7 bases lining up with TRBD1. The CDR3 loop spans 14 amino acids. Germline trimming cut 4 bases from V and 4 bases from J; bases unmatched to any gene: 7. In germline, CDR1 is SEHNR, CDR2 FQNEAQ (reference sequence). CDR3 coding DNA: TGTGCCAGCAGCTCGACAGGGAATTCGTACGAGCAGTACTTC. As protein: CASSSTGNSYEQYF.

The rearrangement links TRBV24-1 to TRBJ2-7; TRBD2 aligns across 7 bases. V lost 0 bases to trimming and J lost 4 bases; unmatched junction nucleotides: 8. Germline V gives CDR1 KGHDR, CDR2 SFDVKD. The CDR3 contains 16 residues. In nucleotides, the CDR3 is TGTGCCACCAGTGATTTGGAGAGGCGGGAGTGTTACGAGCAGTACTTC. It yields the protein CATSDLERRECYEQYF.

The rearrangement joins TRBV11-2 to TRBJ1-4; tentatively, D is TRBD1 (5 bases). Deletions cut 0 bases from V and 6 bases from J, with 14 bases between. The CDR3 consists of 16 residues. The germline gives CDR1 SGHAT, CDR2 FQNNGV. CDR3 in amino acids: CASSLDWSGNYEKLFF. CDR3 nucleotide sequence: TGTGCCAGCAGCTTAGATTGGTCAGGGAATTATGAAAAACTGTTTTTT.

The chain links TRBV7-9 to TRBJ2-5, with D perhaps given as TRBD1 or TRBD2 (6 bases each). V was trimmed by 5 bases and J by 5 bases, leaving 18 bases between them. The CDR3 length is 15 residues. Per germline, CDR1 SEHNR and CDR2 FQNEAQ (reference sequence). The DNA for the CDR3 is TGTGCCAGCAGCACGGTACCGGGGGCGGGGGAGACCCAGTACTTC. Its translation: CASSTVPGAGETQYF.

J is TRBJ2-7 and V is TRBV28; D is unresolved. The CDR3 has 14 residues. CDR1 is MDHEN, CDR2 SYDVKM, per germline. The germline V and J ends were trimmed by 8 bases and 2 bases, with 16 bases remaining between them. DNA of the CDR3: TGTGCCAGCCAACCCCCGGGCTTACCCTACGAGCAGTACTTC. Translation: CASQPPGLPYEQYF.

This chain joins TRBV27 and TRBJ2-3; TRBD2 aligns across 14 bases. Germline CDR1 and CDR2: MNHEY and SMNVEV (reference sequence). V lost 2 bases and J lost 5; bases outside the gene matches: 3. The CDR3 extends over 16 amino acids. The CDR3 region has the DNA TGTGCCAGCAGTTTAAACGGACTAGCGGGAGGAGATACGCAGTATTTT. Translating gives CASSLNGLAGGDTQYF.

The rearrangement links TRBV13 to TRBJ2-5; TRBD1 matches at 7 bases. This CDR3 contains 15 residues. Looked up from germline, CDR1 is PRHDT and CDR2 is FYEKMQ (reference sequence). With 0 bases clipped from V and 5 bases from J, the junction kept 6 bases outside the gene matches. The DNA for the CDR3 is TGTGCCAGCAGCTTAGGCGACAGGGCTGGGGAGACCCAGTACTTC. This translates into CASSLGDRAGETQYF.

The gene calls are TRBV28 and TRBJ1-4, with D unclear. This CDR3 spans 15 amino acids. Trimming removed 2 bases from V and 4 bases from J, with 11 bases in between. Germline lookup yields CDR1 MDHEN and CDR2 SYDVKM. CDR3: CASSLRISINEKLFF. The CDR3, as DNA: TGTGCCAGCAGTTTAAGGATTTCTATTAATGAAAAACTGTTTTTT.

The CDR3 region is CASSVGTSGRDGETQYF. The DNA of the CDR3 is TGTGCCAGCAGCGTCGGGACTAGCGGGAGGGACGGGGAGACCCAGTACTTC. V usage is TRBV7-3 and J usage is TRBJ2-5; TRBD2 matches 16 bases. CDR1 and CDR2 (germline): SGHTA, FQGTGA. V shed 5 bases and J 5 bases; nucleotides not matched to a gene: 8. CDR3 length: 17 residues.

This chain connects TRBV6-2 or TRBV6-3 to TRBJ2-7; D remains unclear. Germline V gene sequence: CDR1 MNHEY, CDR2 SVGEGT. This CDR3 comprises 14 residues. Trimming left V 1 base short and J 3 bases short, with 10 bases between. The CDR3 protein is CASSYFATFYEQYF. The CDR3 nucleotides read TGTGCCAGCAGTTACTTTGCCACCTTCTACGAGCAGTACTTC.

This sequence joins TRBV18 and TRBJ1-1, with D hard to call. V lost 3 bases, J lost 1 base, and 9 bases lay in between. This CDR3 region has 14 residues. CDR1 is KGHSH, CDR2 LQKENI, per germline. The DNA for the CDR3 is TGTGCCAGCTCACCTCAAGGCGAGAACACTGAAGCTTTCTTT. Translated, it gives CASSPQGENTEAFF.

The chain is built from TRBV11-2 and TRBJ1-1; 7 bases line up with TRBD1. Trimming cost V 5 bases and J 6 bases; bases outside gene matches: 6. The CDR3 runs 13 residues. Germline V lookup: CDR1 SGHAT, CDR2 FQNNGV. Written as DNA, the CDR3 is TGTGCCAGCAGCCTAGGACAGGCGGCTGAAGCTTTCTTT. This translates into CASSLGQAAEAFF.

This clone was picked up one time. The chain carries TRBV5-1 and TRBJ2-7; D uncertain. The V gene's germline CDR1 is SGHRS and CDR2 YFSETQ. With 1 base removed from V and 4 bases from J, the gap between germline ends came to 12 bases. This CDR3 is built from 14 residues. The DNA for the CDR3 is TGCGCCAGCAGCTTGCTTGCTCCCGGGTACGAGCAGTACTTC. Protein product: CASSLLAPGYEQYF.

V gene TRBV29-1 combines with J gene TRBJ2-7; D is possibly TRBD2 (6 bases). CDR3 length: 14 amino acids. V shed 3 bases and J shed 3 bases, with 15 bases lying between them. CDR1 is SQVTM, CDR2 ANQGSEA, per germline. CDR3 in DNA: TGCAGCGTTGATGGCGGGGACCCAATCTACGAGCAGTACTTC. Translated, it gives CSVDGGDPIYEQYF.

This clone showed up just once. Additional DNA sequences in this sample encode the identical CDR3. The chain joins TRBV19 to TRBJ2-5; possible D gene TRBD2, 6 bases. Germline lookup yields CDR1 LNHDA and CDR2 SQIVND (reference sequence). V was shortened by 1 base and J by 3 bases, with 9 bases between the two germline ends. There are 14 residues in the CDR3. CDR3 in DNA: TGTGCCAGTAGTATAGGGTCGGGGGAAGAGACCCAGTACTTC. It is translated as CASSIGSGEETQYF.